Below are 32 T cell receptor beta chains sequenced from a single sample in a study of cytomegalovirus exposure and HLA in healthy donors (dated by TCRdb to 2015 to 2018). The library was built by means of the immunoSEQ multiplex PCR assay. TCRdb's version of the immuneACCESS table is confined to in-frame rearrangements and falls short of the full clone set. An unresolved V gene accounts for under half of the shortfall where checked; the remainder is of unknown origin. In all, the sample holds around 160,000 clones, and around 90% of those were seen once. Approximately 3% of the sample rests with the top ten. The sequenced sample was PBMCs. The receptors originated from a man younger than 35 in good health and CMV-seronegative.

CDR3: CASSPQVDRPPNVGEAFF. DNA of the CDR3: TGTGCCAGCTCACCACAGGTTGACAGGCCCCCGAACGTTGGTGAAGCTTTCTTT. V gene TRBV18 combines with J gene TRBJ1-1; D possibly corresponds to TRBD1 (6 bases). V lost 1 base and J lost 7, with 25 bases in between. Germline loops: CDR1 KGHSH, CDR2 LQKENI. This CDR3 contains 18 residues.

The gene calls are TRBV7-2 and TRBJ1-5; TRBD1 is a possible D gene (5 bases). This CDR3 contains 17 residues. From germline, CDR1 is SGHTA and CDR2 FQGNSA. V lost 1 base, J lost 0 bases, and 13 bases lay in between. As DNA, the CDR3 is TGTGCCAGCAGCTTAGGGGGGGGAGGCTATAGCAATCAGCCCCAGCATTTT. Translating it yields CASSLGGGGYSNQPQHF.

In this sample, this clone turned up once. The rearrangement uses TRBV30 and TRBJ2-3, with D possibly being TRBD1 (6 bases). V lost 6 bases, J lost 1 base, and 11 bases lay in between. Germline CDR1 and CDR2: GTSNPN and SVGIG (reference sequence). The CDR3 sequence is 13 residues long. Here the CDR3 DNA reads TGTGCCTGTAACAGGGTCGGCACAGATACGCAGTATTTT. Translation gives CACNRVGTDTQYF.

The chain combines TRBV6-6 with TRBJ2-2, with 9 bases fitting TRBD2. V lost 10 bases, J lost 3 bases, and 6 bases stayed unmatched. Germline loops: CDR1 MNHNY, CDR2 SVGAGI (reference sequence). CDR3 length: 14 residues. The CDR3 bases are TGTGCCACCGAGCGGGGGGCTGACACCGGGGAGCTGTTTTTT. Encoded protein: CATERGADTGELFF.

J is TRBJ1-2 and V is TRBV28, with no clear D. In germline, CDR1 is MDHEN, CDR2 SYDVKM. The length of the CDR3 is 15 residues. The V gene lost 7 bases and the J gene lost 0 bases, with 15 bases spanning the gap. The DNA for the CDR3 is TGTGCCAGCATGGGCCGCGACCTGACTAACTATGGCTACACCTTC. This sequence encodes CASMGRDLTNYGYTF.

The rearrangement joins TRBV5-6 to TRBJ2-2; 13 nucleotides agree with TRBD2. V gave up 0 bases and J gave up 7 bases; unmatched junction bases: 6. CDR1 and CDR2 (germline): SGHDT, YYEEEE. The CDR3 has 17 residues. DNA of the CDR3: TGTGCCAGCAGCTTGGTTGGGACTAGCGGGATGAGCGGGGAGCTGTTTTTT. This codes for CASSLVGTSGMSGELFF.

The gene calls are TRBV28 and TRBJ1-4; 7 bases are a match to TRBD1. Germline CDR1 and CDR2: MDHEN and SYDVKM. This CDR3 comprises 13 residues. Unmatched junction bases numbered 3, after V lost 6 bases and J lost 5 bases. The CDR3 sequence: CASRDRRNEKLFF. The CDR3, as DNA: TGTGCCAGCAGGGACAGGAGAAATGAAAAACTGTTTTTT.

The chain joins TRBV5-6 to TRBJ1-4, with 7 nucleotides matching TRBD1. J was trimmed by 11 bases and V by 0 bases; bases with no gene match: 4. Germline lookup yields CDR1 SGHDT and CDR2 YYEEEE. The CDR3 spans 13 residues. The CDR3 region is CASSLGTGVKLFF. CDR3 in DNA: TGTGCCAGCAGCTTGGGTACAGGGGTGAAACTGTTTTTT.

The J gene is TRBJ2-7, the V gene TRBV11-2, with D hard to call. Germline CDR1 is SGHAT and CDR2 is FQNNGV. The V end lost 0 bases, the J end lost 2 bases, and 11 bases lay between the germline ends. CDR3 size: 15 residues. In DNA, the CDR3 is TGTGCCAGCAGCTTAGACCCTCAGGTAACCTACGAGCAGTACGTC. It encodes CASSLDPQVTYEQYV.

The chain carries TRBV5-1 and TRBJ2-3; unclear D gene. V was trimmed by 1 base and J by 2 bases, leaving 14 bases between them. This CDR3 has 16 residues. CDR1 is SGHRS, CDR2 YFSETQ, per germline. CDR3 amino acids: CASSLTSFGYTDTQYF. The CDR3, as DNA: TGCGCCAGCAGCTTGACGAGTTTCGGGTACACAGATACGCAGTATTTT.

The gene calls are TRBV7-9 and TRBJ1-4, with D perhaps matching TRBD1 (5 bases). Trimming left V 5 bases short and J 5 bases short, with 15 bases between. From germline, CDR1 is SEHNR and CDR2 FQNEAQ (reference sequence). The CDR3 is made up of 15 amino acids. The CDR3 DNA reads TGTGCCAGCAGCCTAGGGAGGGGCTCAAATGAAAAACTGTTTTTT. It translates to CASSLGRGSNEKLFF.

V usage is TRBV11-2 and J usage is TRBJ1-5; tentatively, D is TRBD1 (5 bases). Germline assignment: CDR1 SGHAT and CDR2 FQNNGV. V lost 3 bases, J lost 3 bases, and 12 bases lay in between. The CDR3 extends over 15 amino acids. The CDR3 here is CASSFQGGFNQPQHF. CDR3 bases: TGTGCCAGCAGCTTCCAGGGAGGCTTCAATCAGCCCCAGCATTTT.

The V and J genes are TRBV6-1 and TRBJ2-7; the match to TRBD1 covers 7 bases. The CDR3 contains 14 residues. The V and J ends lost 3 bases and 0 bases, in that order; junction bases with no gene match: 2. Germline V gene data show CDR1 as MNHNS and CDR2 as SASEGT. The CDR3 is CASSDGQVSYEQYF. In DNA form, the CDR3 reads TGTGCCAGCAGTGACGGACAGGTCTCCTACGAGCAGTACTTC.

The chain recombines TRBV28 with TRBJ2-2, with TRBD2 matching 9 bases. The germline CDR1 and CDR2 sequences are MDHEN and SYDVKM. CDR3 length: 16 residues. After removal of 6 bases from V and 2 bases from J, the junction contained 7 bases not matched to a gene. The CDR3 sequence: CASRARGTSNTGELFF. Written as DNA, the CDR3 is TGTGCCAGCAGAGCACGAGGGACTAGCAACACCGGGGAGCTGTTTTTT.

This clone was counted a few times. The chain uses TRBV4-3 and TRBJ1-2, with TRBD1 matching 7 bases. Germline V gene lookup returns CDR1 LGHNA and CDR2 YSLEER. The CDR3 is 12 residues long. V lost 3 bases to trimming and J lost 8 bases; unmatched junction nucleotides: 3. In DNA, the CDR3 is TGCGCCAGCAGCCATACAGGGGAAGGCTACACCTTC. Its translation is CASSHTGEGYTF.

The chain recombines TRBV6-1 with TRBJ1-1; D is ambiguous. Germline loops: CDR1 MNHNS, CDR2 SASEGT. The CDR3 is made up of 13 amino acids. Deletions cut 7 bases from V and 1 base from J, with 10 bases between. CDR3 DNA: TGTGCCAGCACAACAACAAGGAACACTGAAGCTTTCTTT. Protein: CASTTTRNTEAFF.

The gene calls are TRBV11-3 and TRBJ2-2; 11 bases agree with TRBD1. In germline, CDR1 is SGHNT, CDR2 YENEEA. J was trimmed by 5 bases and V by 11 bases; bases with no gene match: 4. This CDR3 has 13 amino acids. CDR3 bases: TGTGCCGGACAGGGGGCGCTTACCGGGGAGCTGTTTTTT. Translation: CAGQGALTGELFF.

The chain has TRBV5-6 and TRBJ1-5; 7 nucleotides agree with TRBD1. This CDR3 contains 15 residues. CDR1 is SGHDT and CDR2 is YYEEEE in the germline V gene. The junction had 13 bases not matched to a gene; V was cut back by 6 bases and J by 7 bases. CDR3: CASNDRQGRGQPQHF. The CDR3 DNA follows: TGTGCCAGCAACGATAGACAGGGACGGGGACAGCCCCAGCATTTT.

The chain uses TRBV6-1 and TRBJ2-1, with D hard to call. V was trimmed by 2 bases and J by 2 bases, leaving 10 bases between them. Germline V gene data show CDR1 as MNHNS and CDR2 as SASEGT. The CDR3 is 15 amino acids. CDR3: CASSEPPGTYNEQFF. DNA for the CDR3: TGTGCCAGCAGTGAACCGCCGGGTACCTACAATGAGCAGTTCTTC.

This clone appeared once. The chain combines TRBV7-2 with TRBJ2-1; 16 bases map to TRBD2. Germline assignment: CDR1 SGHTA and CDR2 FQGNSA. This CDR3 comprises 16 residues. V gave up 2 bases and J gave up 12 bases; unmatched junction bases: 7. CDR3 sequence (DNA): TGTGCCAGCAGCTTAATGGGACTAGCGGGGGGGTACGGGCAGTTCTTC. It translates to CASSLMGLAGGYGQFF.

This clone has more than one count but fewer than ten. The chain links TRBV5-1 to TRBJ2-7; D is perhaps TRBD2 (5 bases). With 4 bases removed from V and 0 bases from J, the gap between germline ends came to 20 bases. From germline, CDR1 is SGHRS and CDR2 YFSETQ. This CDR3 spans 17 amino acids. This CDR3 reads CASSGVRGKTASYEQYF. In DNA, the CDR3 is TGCGCCAGCAGCGGAGTACGGGGAAAGACGGCCTCCTACGAGCAGTACTTC.

The rearrangement uses TRBV2 and TRBJ2-1, with 10 bases lining up with TRBD1. Germline loops: CDR1 SNHLY, CDR2 FYNNEI. Trimming cost V 7 bases and J 6 bases; bases outside gene matches: 15. The CDR3 totals 17 residues. The CDR3 sequence: CASTPTVDRGTSNEQFF. CDR3 coding DNA: TGTGCCAGCACCCCGACCGTGGACAGGGGGACTAGCAATGAGCAGTTCTTC.

The chain combines TRBV19 with TRBJ2-2; no clear D gene. The CDR3 totals 14 residues. Germline CDR1 is LNHDA and CDR2 is SQIVND (reference sequence). V lost 1 base and J lost 5, with 8 bases in between. The CDR3 sequence: CASSIGPPTGELFF. CDR3 coding DNA: TGTGCCAGTAGTATAGGGCCTCCTACCGGGGAGCTGTTTTTT.

The rearrangement links TRBV28 to TRBJ2-2; a weak D match, TRBD1 (6 bases). CDR3 length: 16 amino acids. Trimming left V 1 base short and J 3 bases short, with 12 bases between. Germline assignment: CDR1 MDHEN and CDR2 SYDVKM. CDR3: CASSLSRTVHTGELFF. DNA for the CDR3: TGTGCCAGCAGTTTATCCAGGACAGTTCACACCGGGGAGCTGTTTTTT.

The chain is built from TRBV21-1 and TRBJ1-5; whether TRBD1, the table's D call, matches the DNA was not checked. TRBV21-1 is termed a pseudogene. CDR3 length: 16 residues. The CDR3 here is CASSSQWAERPQPQHF. The CDR3 DNA is TGTGCCAGCAGCTCTCAATGGGCAGAACGTCCTCAGCCCCAGCATTTT.

The J gene is TRBJ2-6, the V gene TRBV27, with D unclear. The CDR3 runs to 13 residues. The germline CDR1 and CDR2 sequences are MNHEY and SMNVEV (reference sequence). Trimming removed 3 bases at V and 4 bases at J, with 4 bases between. As DNA, the CDR3 is TGTGCCAGCAGTTTTTCGGGGGCCAACGTCCTGACTTTC. As protein: CASSFSGANVLTF.

The CDR3 loop is CASGRGGSSYEQYF. The CDR3, as DNA: TGTGCCAGCGGTCGGGGGGGGAGCTCCTACGAGCAGTACTTC. The genes are TRBV7-9 and TRBJ2-7, with 8 bases matching TRBD2. This CDR3 is built from 14 residues. The V gene's germline CDR1 is SEHNR and CDR2 FQNEAQ (reference sequence). V shed 8 bases, J shed 0 bases, and the junction held 6 bases outside the gene matches.

V is TRBV27 and J is TRBJ2-2; 8 bases fit TRBD2. The V and J ends lost 5 bases and 6 bases, in that order; junction bases with no gene match: 8. From germline, CDR1 is MNHEY and CDR2 SMNVEV (reference sequence). This CDR3 region has 15 residues. This chain's CDR3 is CASSRGGTSPGELFF. The CDR3 bases are TGTGCCAGCAGTCGAGGTGGGACTAGTCCCGGGGAGCTGTTTTTT.

This rearrangement joins TRBV12-5 to TRBJ2-2, with D tentatively TRBD1 (5 bases). V lost 2 bases, J lost 3 bases, and 16 bases lay in between. Germline CDR1 and CDR2: LGHNT and FRNRAP. CDR3 length: 17 residues. This CDR3 reads CASGLLPRTGYTGELFF. The CDR3 DNA sequence: TGTGCTAGTGGTTTGTTACCGAGAACAGGTTACACCGGGGAGCTGTTTTTT.

The V gene is TRBV4-1, the J gene TRBJ1-5, with TRBD1 identical over 10 bases. CDR3 length equals 16 residues. Germline V CDR1 and CDR2: MGHRA, YSYEKL. The V segment lost 4 bases and the J segment 3 bases; nucleotides outside the gene matches: 6. Here the CDR3 reads CASSRGDRGSNQPQHF. Here the CDR3 DNA reads TGCGCCAGCAGCCGGGGGGACAGGGGTTCCAATCAGCCCCAGCATTTT.

The genes are TRBV4-2 and TRBJ1-5; D is possibly TRBD1 (5 bases). Germline CDR1 is LGHNA and CDR2 is YNFKEQ. The CDR3 totals 15 residues. The V gene lost 5 bases and the J gene lost 0 bases, with 11 bases spanning the gap. The CDR3, as DNA: TGTGCCAGCAGCACACAGGCCTCTAGCAATCAGCCCCAGCATTTT. Its translation is CASSTQASSNQPQHF.

V is TRBV5-6 and J is TRBJ2-2; perhaps TRBD2 as D (5 bases). V lost 3 bases to trimming and J lost 5 bases, with 11 bases between them. The CDR3 covers 14 residues. Germline lookup yields CDR1 SGHDT and CDR2 YYEEEE. The CDR3 DNA reads TGTGCCAGCAGCTCCGGAGGTGGGACCGGGGAGCTGTTTTTT. This encodes CASSSGGGTGELFF.